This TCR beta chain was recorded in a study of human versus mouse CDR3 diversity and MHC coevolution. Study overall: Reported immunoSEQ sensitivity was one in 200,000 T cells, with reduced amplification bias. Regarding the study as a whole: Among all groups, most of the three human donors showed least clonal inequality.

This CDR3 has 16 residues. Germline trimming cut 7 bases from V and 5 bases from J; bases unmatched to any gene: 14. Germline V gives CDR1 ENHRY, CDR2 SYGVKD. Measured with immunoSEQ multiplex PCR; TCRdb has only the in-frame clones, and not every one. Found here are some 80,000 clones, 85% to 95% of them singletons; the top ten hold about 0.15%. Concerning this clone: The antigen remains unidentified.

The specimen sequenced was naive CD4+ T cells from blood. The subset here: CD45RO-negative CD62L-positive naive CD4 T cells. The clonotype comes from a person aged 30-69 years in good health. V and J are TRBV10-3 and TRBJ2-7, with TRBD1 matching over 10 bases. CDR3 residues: CAINLTPGQGLNEQYF. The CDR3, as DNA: TGTGCCATCAATCTAACACCGGGACAGGGGTTGAACGAGCAGTACTTC.